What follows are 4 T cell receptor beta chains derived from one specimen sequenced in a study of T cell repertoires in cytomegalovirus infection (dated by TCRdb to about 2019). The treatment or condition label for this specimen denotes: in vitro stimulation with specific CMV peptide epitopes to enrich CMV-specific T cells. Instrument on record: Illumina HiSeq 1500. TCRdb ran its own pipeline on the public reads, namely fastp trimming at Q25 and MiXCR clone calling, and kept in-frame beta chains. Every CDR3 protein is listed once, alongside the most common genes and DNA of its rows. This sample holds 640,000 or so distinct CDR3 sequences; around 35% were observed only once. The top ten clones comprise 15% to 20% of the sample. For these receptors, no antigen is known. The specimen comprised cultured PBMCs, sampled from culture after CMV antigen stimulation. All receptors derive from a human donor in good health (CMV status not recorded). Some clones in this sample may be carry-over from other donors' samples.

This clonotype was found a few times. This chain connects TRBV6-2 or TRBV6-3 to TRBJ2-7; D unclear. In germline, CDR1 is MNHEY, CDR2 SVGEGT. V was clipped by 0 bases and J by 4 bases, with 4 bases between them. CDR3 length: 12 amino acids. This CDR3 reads CASSYSAYEQYF. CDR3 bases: TGTGCCAGCAGTTACTCGGCTTACGAGCAGTACTTC.

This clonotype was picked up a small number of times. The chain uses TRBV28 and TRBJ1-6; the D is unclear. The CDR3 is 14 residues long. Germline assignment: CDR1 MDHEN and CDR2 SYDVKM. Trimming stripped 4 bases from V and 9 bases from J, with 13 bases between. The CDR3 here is CASSYPGPTSPLHF. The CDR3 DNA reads TGTGCCAGCAGTTATCCGGGCCCCACTTCACCCCTCCACTTT.

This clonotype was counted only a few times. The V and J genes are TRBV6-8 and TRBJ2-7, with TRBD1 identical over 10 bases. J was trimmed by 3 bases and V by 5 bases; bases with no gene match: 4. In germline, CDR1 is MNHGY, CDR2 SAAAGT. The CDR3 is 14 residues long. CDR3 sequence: CASSVRDRGYEQYF. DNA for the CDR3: TGTGCCAGCAGTGTCCGGGACAGGGGCTACGAGCAGTACTTC.

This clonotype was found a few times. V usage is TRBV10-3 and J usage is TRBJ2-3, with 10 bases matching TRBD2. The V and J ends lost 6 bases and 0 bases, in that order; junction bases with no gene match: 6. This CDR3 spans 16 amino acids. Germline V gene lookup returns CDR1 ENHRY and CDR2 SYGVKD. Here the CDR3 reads CAIRVTSGRSTDTQYF. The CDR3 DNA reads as TGTGCCATCAGAGTGACTAGCGGGCGAAGCACAGATACGCAGTATTTT.